Listed below are T cell receptor beta chains from one sample, sequenced in a study of T-cell reconstitution after alpha-beta-depleted transplantation in children. TCRdb re-derived calls from the PCR reads in MiXCR, one entry per CDR3 protein. The sample includes 440,000 or so distinct CDR3 sequences, 43% seen only once; the top ten take 25% to 30%. The input for sequencing was PBMCs, taken before TCRalphabeta/CD19-depleted stem cell transplant. These receptors were collected from a girl aged 2-15 years with aplastic anemia, due to receive a stem cell transplant. CDR3s leave out the opening cysteine and the closing phenylalanine or tryptophan. Some rows mark clone size as missing; the rest say once, few, many or name a class of expanded clone.

>TRBV7-2|NA|TRBJ2-1
ASSPMVARGNEQF
>TRBV6-5|few|TRBJ1-5
ASSSATGHQPQH
>TRBV7-9|medium-sized|TRBJ1-1
ASSLLSGDTEAF
>TRBV20-1|NA|TRBJ2-1
SARDIRLADYNEQF
>TRBV18|NA|TRBJ2-5
ASNYGGGGNQETQY
>TRBV12-3/TRBV12-4|NA|TRBJ2-2
ASSAPPGLNHGELF
>TRBV20-1|NA|TRBJ2-3
SAMGGTSTDTQY
>TRBV5-6|many|TRBJ2-1
ASSTDWEGNEQF
>TRBV4-1|NA|TRBJ1-1
ASSQEGRSNTEAF
>TRBV19|NA|TRBJ2-2
ASRLSARQGNTGELF
>TRBV5-8|once|TRBJ2-5
ASSSDSGRWETQY
>TRBV5-1|NA|TRBJ2-3
ASSSTGGFRQGYTQY
>TRBV7-3|NA|TRBJ2-1
ASSSAPGLEQF
>TRBV20-1|NA|TRBJ2-7
SASRDRYYEQY
>TRBV20-1|many|TRBJ2-1
SARVTGFSYNEQF
>TRBV6-5|many|TRBJ2-5
ASRLPAGPQETQY
>TRBV15|NA|TRBJ1-5
ATSRDRAGQEYQPQH
>TRBV6-6|NA|TRBJ2-5
ASSHPLSETQY
>TRBV7-6|once|TRBJ2-1
ASTILAGGYDEQF
>TRBV5-6|many|TRBJ2-2
ASSLALPGELF
>TRBV20-1|NA|TRBJ2-3
SVSGLAGPGRTDTQY
>TRBV28|NA|TRBJ2-2
ASSLAHRGRPGELF
>TRBV12-3/TRBV12-4|few|TRBJ1-2
ASSLDILYGYGYT
>TRBV6-5|NA|TRBJ2-3
ASSYGPPGGQDTQY
>TRBV4-2|many|TRBJ2-6
ASSQDRRAGAGANVLT
>TRBV10-3|NA|TRBJ2-3
AISTTGSFTDTQY
>TRBV2|once|TRBJ2-7
ASSDGGRRAYEQY
>TRBV28|NA|TRBJ2-7
ASRAGGFRLYEQY
>TRBV28|NA|TRBJ2-3
ASRRDPDTQY
>TRBV5-1|NA|TRBJ2-7
ASSLGDYSYEQY
>TRBV7-9|NA|TRBJ2-3
ASSSMGGTDTQY
>TRBV20-1|NA|TRBJ2-3
SVSGRGRPDTQY
>TRBV6-6|NA|TRBJ2-1
ATSPLDSFEQF
>TRBV7-2|NA|TRBJ2-7
ASSLEPLYYEQY
>TRBV20-1|NA|TRBJ2-5
SARGTKKETQY
>TRBV27|once|TRBJ1-2
ASSFTGTTNYGYT
>TRBV6-5|few|TRBJ1-2
ASSSAGGGSYT
>TRBV28|NA|TRBJ2-1
ASRSGLARNEQF
>TRBV10-3|NA|TRBJ2-3
AIRKGSSASTDTQY
>TRBV28|few|TRBJ2-7
ASSPSIEQY
>TRBV20-1|once|TRBJ1-1
SAPEGPEAF
>TRBV20-1|NA|TRBJ2-7
SGTTYYEQY
>TRBV4-3|many|TRBJ1-2
ASSQDPGTVSYGYT
>TRBV5-1|few|TRBJ1-1
VSSLIGGRDTEAF
>TRBV28|NA|TRBJ2-7
ASSLLHYEQY
>TRBV5-6|many|TRBJ1-1
ASSLSGLNTEAF
>TRBV7-6|NA|TRBJ2-7
ASSLGQGQYFEQY
>TRBV25-1|few|TRBJ2-5
ASSLGSGRAETQY
>TRBV20-1|NA|TRBJ1-2
SARERQGLYGYT
>TRBV28|NA|TRBJ1-3
ASSFRNTIY
>TRBV6-5|many|TRBJ2-1
ASSYGASSYNEQF